Listed here is a single T cell receptor (beta chain). The germline V gene encodes CDR1 PRHDT and CDR2 FYEKMQ (reference sequence). CDR3 length: 12 amino acids. With 4 bases removed from V and 4 bases from J, the gap between germline ends came to 7 bases. TCRdb's table, derived via immunoSEQ multiplex PCR, lists solely in-frame clones and lacks some. The profile shows roughly 230,000 clones, around 91% of them singletons. Seattle's enrolled individuals joined amid active infection and were then monitored longitudinally. The data originate from a study of blood T cell repertoires in COVID-19. In the study overall: Donors in the United States, Italy and Spain gave samples during acute or convalescent COVID-19. From T cells, B-cell-depleted T cells, or PBMCs came the material, which was cDNA or gDNA.

The chain carries TRBV13 and TRBJ1-1; no clear D gene. The receptor comes from a woman aged 55-69 years with COVID-19, enrolled during active disease. Sequencing was performed on peripheral blood. The CDR3 region is CASSSPGTEAFF. The CDR3 coding sequence is TGTGCCAGCAGCTCCCCGGGCACTGAAGCTTTCTTT.